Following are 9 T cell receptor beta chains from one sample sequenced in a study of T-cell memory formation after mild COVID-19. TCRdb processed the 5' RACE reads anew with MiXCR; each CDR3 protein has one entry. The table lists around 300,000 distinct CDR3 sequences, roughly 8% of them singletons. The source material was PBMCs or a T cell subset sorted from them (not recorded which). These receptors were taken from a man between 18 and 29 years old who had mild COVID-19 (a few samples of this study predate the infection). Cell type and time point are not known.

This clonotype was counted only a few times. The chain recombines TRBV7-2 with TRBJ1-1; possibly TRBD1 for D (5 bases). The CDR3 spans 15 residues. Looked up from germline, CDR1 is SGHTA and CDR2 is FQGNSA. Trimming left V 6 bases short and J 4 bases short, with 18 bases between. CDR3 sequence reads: CASRTWAGFATEAFF. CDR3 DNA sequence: TGTGCCAGCAGGACCTGGGCAGGGTTCGCCACTGAAGCTTTCTTT.

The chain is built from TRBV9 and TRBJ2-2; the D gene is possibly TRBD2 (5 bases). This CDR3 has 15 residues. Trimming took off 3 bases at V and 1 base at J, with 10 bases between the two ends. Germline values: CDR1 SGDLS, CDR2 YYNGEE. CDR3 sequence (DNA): TGTGCCAGCAGCGAGGAGGCTTTGAACACCGGGGAGCTGTTTTTT. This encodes CASSEEALNTGELFF.

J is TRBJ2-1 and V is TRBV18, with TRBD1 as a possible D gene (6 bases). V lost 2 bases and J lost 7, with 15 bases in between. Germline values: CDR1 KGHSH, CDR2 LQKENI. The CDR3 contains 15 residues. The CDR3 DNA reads TGTGCCAGCTCACCAGGGGGAATAAGGGGGAATGAGCAGTTCTTC. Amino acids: CASSPGGIRGNEQFF.

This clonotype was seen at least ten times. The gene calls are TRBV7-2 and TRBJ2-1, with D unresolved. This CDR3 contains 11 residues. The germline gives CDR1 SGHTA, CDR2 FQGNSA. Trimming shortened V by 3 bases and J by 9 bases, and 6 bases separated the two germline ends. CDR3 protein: CASSFMSEQFF. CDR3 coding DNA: TGTGCCAGCAGCTTTATGAGTGAGCAGTTCTTC.

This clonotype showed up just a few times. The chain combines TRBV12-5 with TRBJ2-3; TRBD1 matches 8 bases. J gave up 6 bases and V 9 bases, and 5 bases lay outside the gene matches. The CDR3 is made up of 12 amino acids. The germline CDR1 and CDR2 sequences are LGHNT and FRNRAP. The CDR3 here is CASTGGDDTQYF. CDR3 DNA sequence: TGTGCTAGCACAGGGGGTGATGATACGCAGTATTTT.

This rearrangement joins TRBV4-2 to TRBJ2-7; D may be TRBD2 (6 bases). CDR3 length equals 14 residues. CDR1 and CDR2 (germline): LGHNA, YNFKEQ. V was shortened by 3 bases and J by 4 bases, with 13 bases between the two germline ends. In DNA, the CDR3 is TGTGCCAGCAGCCACCGGGACCGGGAGTACGAGCAGTACTTC. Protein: CASSHRDREYEQYF.

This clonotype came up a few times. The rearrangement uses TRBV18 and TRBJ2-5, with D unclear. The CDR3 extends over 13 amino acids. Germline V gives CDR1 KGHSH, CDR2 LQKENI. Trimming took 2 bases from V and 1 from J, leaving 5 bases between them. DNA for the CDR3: TGTGCCAGCTCACCATCGATCCAAGAGACCCAGTACTTC. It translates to CASSPSIQETQYF.

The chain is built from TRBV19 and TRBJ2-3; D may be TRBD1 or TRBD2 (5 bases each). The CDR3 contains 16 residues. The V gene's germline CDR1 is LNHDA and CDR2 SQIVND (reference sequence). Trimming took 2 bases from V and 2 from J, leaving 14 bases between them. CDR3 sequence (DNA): TGTGCCAGTAGTATACGGGGCCGGGCGCCCACAGATACGCAGTATTTT. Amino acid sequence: CASSIRGRAPTDTQYF.

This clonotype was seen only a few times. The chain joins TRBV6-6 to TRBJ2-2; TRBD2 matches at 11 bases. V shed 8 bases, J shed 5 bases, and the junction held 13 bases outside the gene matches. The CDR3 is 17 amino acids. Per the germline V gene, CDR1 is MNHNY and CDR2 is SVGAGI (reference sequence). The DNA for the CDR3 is TGTGCCAGCTCCAGAGCCCTAGCGGGGGGATCGACCGGGGAGCTGTTTTTT. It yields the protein CASSRALAGGSTGELFF.